This T cell receptor (beta chain) was retrieved from a study of molecular identifiers for immune sequencing clone quantification. Previously reported methods and listed TCR primers produced the bulk TCR libraries. TCRdb reanalysed the PCR reads using MiXCR and keeps one entry per CDR3 protein. The table has about 89,000 distinct CDR3 sequences, over 15% seen once; the top ten hold 0.7% to 0.95%. Per germline, CDR1 KGHSH and CDR2 LQKENI. The CDR3 length is 15 residues. Deletions cut 3 bases from V and 6 bases from J, with 18 bases between. This clonotype has at least ten counts. Sorting recovered naive CD8 T cells on a CD8+CD4-CCR7+CD45RA+ profile.

The specimen sequenced was naive CD8+ T cells from blood, with Jurkat cell RNA spiked in. Subset indicated: FACS-sorted CD8+CD4-CCR7+CD45RA+ naive T cells. This receptor was obtained from a human donor in good health. Some libraries in this study had Jurkat cell RNA spiked in. V usage is TRBV18 and J usage is TRBJ2-7; TRBD2 might be the D (6 bases). The CDR3 DNA sequence: TGTGCCAGCTCACCTCCGGGTACCACCGGGGGCGAGCAGTACTTC. This translates into CASSPPGTTGGEQYF. Filled out from reference TRBV18 and TRBJ2-7, the complete variable domain reads NAGVMQNPRHLVRRRGQEARLRCSPMKGHSHVYWYRQLPEEGLKFMVYLQKENIIDESGMPKERFSAEFPKEGPSILRIQQVVRGDSAAYFCASSPPGTTGGEQYFGPGTRLTVT.